The T cell receptor (beta chain) under discussion was sequenced for a study of glioma-infiltrating T cells. Study results and caveats: Tissue-blood divergence was below expectation in non-neoplastic patients, above in gliomas.

The iRepertoire nested amplicon-rescue multiplex PCR amplified TCR alpha and beta CDR3s from RNA. For one-step reverse transcription and amplification, 100-400 ng of tissue mRNA or PBMC total RNA was used. From the multiplex PCR reads, TCRdb called clonotypes with MiXCR, one entry per CDR3 protein. The sample gives some 120,000 distinct CDR3 sequences, 20% to 25% of which show up once; nearly 15% is in the top ten. V was shortened by 4 bases and J by 11 bases, with 18 bases between the two germline ends. The CDR3 is made up of 15 amino acids. CDR1 is ENHRY, CDR2 SYGVKD, per germline. With regard to this clonotype: Its antigen is not known. A much larger clone differs from this one at a single base, so this may be a read error.

This sequence originates from a human donor with low-grade glioma or glioblastoma, undergoing nonglioma brain surgery, or in good health (not recorded which). This chain links TRBV10-3 with TRBJ1-6; D remains ambiguous. Specimen: glioma tissue, nonneoplastic brain tissue, or PBMCs (not recorded which). CDR3 DNA: TGTGCCATCAGTGCCGGCGGCAGCGCCAATCCACCCCTCCACTTT. Amino acid sequence: CAISAGGSANPPLHF.